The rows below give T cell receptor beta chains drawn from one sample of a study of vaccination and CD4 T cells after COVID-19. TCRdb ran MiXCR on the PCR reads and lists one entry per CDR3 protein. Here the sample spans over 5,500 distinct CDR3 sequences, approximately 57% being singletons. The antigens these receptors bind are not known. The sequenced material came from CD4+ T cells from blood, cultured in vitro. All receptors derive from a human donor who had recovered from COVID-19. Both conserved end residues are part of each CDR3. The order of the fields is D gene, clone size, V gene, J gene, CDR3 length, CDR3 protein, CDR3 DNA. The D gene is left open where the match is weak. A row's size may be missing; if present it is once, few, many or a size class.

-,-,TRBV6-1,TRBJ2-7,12,CASSPRPGEQYF,TGTGCCAGCAGTCCACGACCCGGCGAGCAGTACTTC
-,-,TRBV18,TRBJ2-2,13,CASSPGLTGELFF,TGTGCCAGCTCACCAGGTCTCACCGGGGAGCTGTTTTTT
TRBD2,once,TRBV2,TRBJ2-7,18,CASSRTPRHSGGPYEQYF,TGTGCCAGCAGCCGTACCCCTCGCCATAGCGGGGGCCCCTACGAGCAGTACTTC
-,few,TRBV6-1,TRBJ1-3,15,CATQRDKLSGNTIYF,TGTGCCACACAAAGGGACAAACTGTCTGGAAACACCATATATTTT
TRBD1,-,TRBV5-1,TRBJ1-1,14,CASSLDGQETEAFF,TGCGCCAGCAGCTTGGATGGACAGGAGACTGAAGCTTTCTTT
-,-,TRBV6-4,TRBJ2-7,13,CASSEVPGSEQYF,TGTGCCAGCAGTGAGGTACCAGGGAGCGAGCAGTACTTC
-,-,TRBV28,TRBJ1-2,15,CASSFEGLTLDGYTF,TGTGCCAGCTCTTTCGAGGGTCTCACTCTGGACGGCTACACCTTC
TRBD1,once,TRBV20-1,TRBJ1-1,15,CSATVRGQANTEAFF,TGCAGTGCTACCGTCAGGGGGCAGGCGAACACTGAAGCTTTCTTT
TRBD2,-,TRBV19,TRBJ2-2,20,CASSIGASGGLTSNTGELFF,TGTGCCAGTAGTATAGGGGCTAGCGGGGGCCTAACCTCGAACACCGGGGAGCTGTTTTTT
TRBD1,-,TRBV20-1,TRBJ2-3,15,CSARGQGAGTDTQYF,TGCAGTGCTAGGGGACAGGGGGCCGGTACAGATACGCAGTATTTT
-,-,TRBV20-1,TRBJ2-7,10,CSATRDEQYF,TGCAGTGCTACCCGGGATGAGCAGTACTTC
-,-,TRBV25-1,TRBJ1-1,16,CASSRGLVGRDTEAFF,TGTGCCAGCAGTAGGGGGTTGGTGGGAAGGGACACTGAAGCTTTCTTT
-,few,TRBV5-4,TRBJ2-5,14,CASSLVGSGETQYF,TGTGCCAGCAGCTTGGTCGGGTCGGGGGAGACCCAGTACTTC
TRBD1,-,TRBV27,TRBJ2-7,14,CASSLDRVRDEQYF,TGTGCCAGCAGCCTGGACAGGGTTCGGGACGAGCAGTACTTC
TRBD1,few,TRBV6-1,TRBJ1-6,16,CASSEAFAGGNSPLHF,TGTGCCAGCAGTGAAGCGTTTGCAGGGGGGAATTCACCCCTCCACTTT
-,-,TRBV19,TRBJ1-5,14,CASSIRGNNQPQHF,TGTGCCAGTAGTATTAGGGGGAACAATCAGCCCCAGCATTTT
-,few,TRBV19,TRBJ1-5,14,CASRPLNSNQPQHF,TGTGCCAGTAGACCCCTAAATAGCAATCAGCCCCAGCATTTT
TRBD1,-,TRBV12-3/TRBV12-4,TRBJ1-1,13,CASRTTGRDEAFF,TGTGCCAGCAGGACGACAGGGAGAGATGAAGCTTTCTTT
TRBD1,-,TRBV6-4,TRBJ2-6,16,CASSGTGGAGANVLTF,TGTGCCAGCAGTGGTACAGGGGGCGCTGGGGCCAACGTCCTGACTTTC
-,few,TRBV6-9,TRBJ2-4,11,CASSKGNIQYF,TGTGCCAGCAGTAAGGGAAACATTCAGTACTTC
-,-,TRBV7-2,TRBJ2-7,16,CASSEPGQDNSYEQYF,TGTGCCAGCAGCGAGCCGGGACAAGACAATTCCTACGAGCAGTACTTC
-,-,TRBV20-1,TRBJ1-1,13,CSASGSTGTEAFF,TGCAGTGCTTCGGGCTCCACAGGCACTGAAGCTTTCTTT
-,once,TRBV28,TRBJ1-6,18,CASSLKQGLRSYNSPLHF,TGTGCCAGCAGTTTAAAGCAGGGATTACGCTCCTATAATTCACCCCTCCACTTT
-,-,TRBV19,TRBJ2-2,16,CASRKDRQRGTGELFF,TGTGCCAGTAGAAAGGACCGACAGCGAGGCACCGGGGAGCTGTTTTTT
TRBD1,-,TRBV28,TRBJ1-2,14,CASSIGTGGHGYTF,TGTGCCAGCAGTATCGGGACAGGGGGACATGGCTACACCTTC
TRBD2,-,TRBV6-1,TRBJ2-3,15,CASSEGGGGWDTQYF,TGTGCCAGCAGTGAAGGGGGCGGGGGTTGGGATACGCAGTATTTT
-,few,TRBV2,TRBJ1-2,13,CASSEQGQGGYTF,TGTGCCAGCAGTGAACAGGGGCAAGGTGGCTACACCTTC
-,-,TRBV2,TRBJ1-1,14,CASTIEEGGTEAFF,TGTGCCAGCACCATTGAGGAGGGAGGCACTGAAGCTTTCTTT
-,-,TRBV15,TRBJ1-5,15,CATSRDYEGPSPQHF,TGTGCCACCAGCAGAGATTATGAGGGCCCGTCGCCCCAGCATTTT
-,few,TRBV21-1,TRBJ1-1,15,CASSKRAGGNTEAFF,TGTGCCAGCAGCAAAAGGGCTGGGGGGAACACTGAAGCTTTCTTT
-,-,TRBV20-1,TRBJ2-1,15,CSAKYRAIPANEQFF,TGCAGTGCTAAATACCGGGCCATTCCAGCGAATGAGCAGTTCTTC
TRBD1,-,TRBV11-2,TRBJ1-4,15,CASSPGTGGDEKLFF,TGTGCCAGCAGCCCTGGGACAGGGGGGGATGAAAAACTGTTTTTT
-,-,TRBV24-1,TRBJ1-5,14,CATSDQGYAQPQHF,TGTGCCACCAGTGACCAGGGTTATGCTCAGCCCCAGCATTTT
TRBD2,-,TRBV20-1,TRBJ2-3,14,CSARLAGVANTQYF,TGCAGTGCTAGACTGGCGGGAGTTGCAAATACGCAGTATTTT
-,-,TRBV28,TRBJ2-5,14,CASSKTGTQETQYF,TGTGCCAGCAGCAAAACGGGCACCCAAGAGACCCAGTACTTC
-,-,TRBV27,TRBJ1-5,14,CASSQGRSNQPQHF,TGTGCCAGCAGTCAGGGGAGAAGCAATCAGCCCCAGCATTTT
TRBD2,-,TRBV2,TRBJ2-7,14,CASSEVASGGSARF,TGTGCCAGCAGTGAAGTGGCTAGCGGGGGCTCGGCTCGCTTC
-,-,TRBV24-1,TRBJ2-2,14,CATSPGFGDGELFF,TGTGCCACCAGTCCAGGGTTTGGTGACGGGGAGCTGTTTTTT
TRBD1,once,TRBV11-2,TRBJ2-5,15,CASSLDGGQQETQYF,TGTGCCAGCAGCTTAGATGGGGGACAGCAAGAGACCCAGTACTTC
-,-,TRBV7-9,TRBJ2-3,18,CASSSYNFRAGPTDTQYF,TGTGCCAGCAGTTCCTATAACTTCAGGGCGGGACCAACAGATACGCAGTATTTT
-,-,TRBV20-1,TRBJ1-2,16,CSARDNLGTGDYGYTF,TGCAGTGCTAGAGATAATTTAGGTACGGGAGACTATGGCTACACCTTC
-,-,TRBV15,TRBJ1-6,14,CATGGGPLNSPLHF,TGTGCCACCGGTGGGGGACCCCTCAATTCACCCCTCCACTTT
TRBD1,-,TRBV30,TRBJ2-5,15,CAWGGTGRIQETQYF,TGTGCCTGGGGGGGGACAGGGCGAATCCAAGAGACCCAGTACTTC
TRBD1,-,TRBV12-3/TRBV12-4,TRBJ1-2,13,CASSPGQGGGYTF,TGTGCCAGCAGCCCGGGACAGGGAGGAGGCTACACCTTC
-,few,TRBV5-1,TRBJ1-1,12,CASSLGATEAFF,TGCGCCAGCAGCTTGGGTGCAACTGAAGCTTTCTTT
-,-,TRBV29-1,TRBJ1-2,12,CSGEQLPYGYTF,TGCAGCGGGGAACAATTACCCTATGGCTACACCTTC
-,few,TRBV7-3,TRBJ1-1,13,CASGSQGNTEAFF,TGTGCCAGCGGATCACAGGGGAACACTGAAGCTTTCTTT
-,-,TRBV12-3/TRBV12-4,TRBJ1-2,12,CASSLGIYGYTF,TGTGCCAGCAGTTTGGGTATCTATGGCTACACCTTC
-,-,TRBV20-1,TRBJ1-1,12,CSASGVGSEAFF,TGCAGTGCTAGCGGGGTCGGAAGCGAAGCTTTCTTT
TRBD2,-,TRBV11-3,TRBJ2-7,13,CASRPLAGYEQYF,TGTGCCAGCAGGCCCCTAGCGGGGTACGAGCAGTACTTC
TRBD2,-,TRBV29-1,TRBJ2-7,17,CSVSGTSGSPFSYEQYF,TGCAGCGTTTCCGGGACTAGCGGGAGCCCATTCTCCTACGAGCAGTACTTC
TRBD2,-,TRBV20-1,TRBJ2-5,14,CSATRGLNQETQYF,TGCAGTGCTACCCGGGGACTAAACCAAGAGACCCAGTACTTC
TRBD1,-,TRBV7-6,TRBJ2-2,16,CASSFTGTGITGELFF,TGTGCCAGCAGCTTTACCGGGACAGGGATCACCGGGGAGCTGTTTTTT
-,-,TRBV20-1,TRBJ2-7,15,CSARSETIGSREQYF,TGCAGTGCTAGATCGGAGACTATCGGGAGTCGCGAGCAGTACTTC
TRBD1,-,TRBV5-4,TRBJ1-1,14,CASSLGDRGTEAFF,TGTGCCAGCAGCTTGGGGGACAGGGGAACTGAAGCTTTCTTT